This TCR beta chain was sequenced in a study of T cells after yellow fever vaccination. The study, taken as a whole, reports: Subsequent booster samples again held most clones from primary vaccination (nearly 98% CD4, about 90% CD8).

TCRdb analysed the 5' RACE reads with MiXCR anew, one entry per CDR3 protein. There are about 260,000 distinct CDR3 sequences in the sample; 13% occur only once, and roughly 0.5% lies in the top ten. The CDR3 sequence is 13 residues long. Trimming cost V 7 bases and J 5 bases, with 14 bases left between them. Germline lookup yields CDR1 SGHTA and CDR2 FQGNSA. There are a few counts of this clonotype. Its antigen is unknown. The source was CD4+ T cells sorted from PBMCs, collected 45 days after the yellow fever booster vaccination. The sequence was obtained from a man aged 25-40 years who received the YFV17D yellow fever vaccine. The chain is built from TRBV7-2 and TRBJ2-5, with D unclear. In DNA form, the CDR3 reads TGTGCCAGCATCTCGATGTTGGGGGAGACCCAGTACTTC. The encoded protein is CASISMLGETQYF.